These 25 T cell receptor beta chains share one sample of origin, sequenced in a study of shared clonotypes between healthy human individuals. The data were produced by immunoSEQ multiplex PCR, yet TCRdb's version contains in-frame clones alone and is incomplete. The sample consists of about 2.3 million clones, roughly 92% of them appearing once. Sequenced input: naive CD4+ T cells from PBMCs. The subset is: CD45RA+ positively selected. The receptors derive from a man aged 18 to 29 in good health. Some clones in this sample may be carry-over from other donors' samples.

This chain uses TRBV5-1 with TRBJ2-1, with D uncertain. The V gene lost 10 bases and the J gene lost 7 bases, with 15 bases spanning the gap. The CDR3 totals 12 residues. CDR1 and CDR2 (germline): SGHRS, YFSETQ. The CDR3 protein is CAGNADPNEQFF. In nucleotides, the CDR3 is TGCGCCGGAAATGCCGACCCGAATGAGCAGTTCTTC.

CDR3 in amino acids: CASSPDRWSSYEQYF. The CDR3 nucleotides are TGTGCCAGCAGCCCGGACAGGTGGAGCTCCTACGAGCAGTACTTC. The chain couples TRBV7-3 to TRBJ2-7; 7 nucleotides match TRBD1. Germline CDR1 is SGHTA and CDR2 is FQGTGA. V gave up 5 bases and J gave up 0 bases; unmatched junction bases: 7. The CDR3 is 15 residues long.

V is TRBV9 and J is TRBJ2-7, with a weak D call TRBD2 (6 bases). Trimming removed 4 bases at V and 2 bases at J, with 13 bases between. This CDR3 spans 14 amino acids. Looked up from germline, CDR1 is SGDLS and CDR2 is YYNGEE. CDR3 amino acids: CASSPAREPYEQYF. The CDR3 DNA follows: TGTGCCAGCAGCCCTGCCCGGGAGCCCTACGAGCAGTACTTC.

In the case of this clone: Other nucleotide sequences in the sample specify the same CDR3. The rearrangement uses TRBV18 and TRBJ2-7, with D perhaps matching TRBD2 (5 bases). The CDR3 has 13 residues. V gave up 3 bases and J gave up 2 bases, with 8 bases separating them. Germline values: CDR1 KGHSH, CDR2 LQKENI. The CDR3 DNA reads as TGTGCCAGCTCACCCGGGGTCGCCTACGAGCAGTACTTC. Translation gives CASSPGVAYEQYF.

This rearrangement joins TRBV29-1 to TRBJ2-7, with D possibly called TRBD1 or TRBD2 (5 bases each). This CDR3 region has 12 residues. Germline CDR1 is SQVTM and CDR2 is ANQGSEA. V lost 8 bases, J lost 1 base, and 12 bases lay in between. This chain's CDR3 is CSFSRGSYEQYF. In DNA, the CDR3 is TGCAGCTTTTCGAGGGGTTCCTACGAGCAGTACTTC.

In this sample, this clone turned up a few times. This chain joins TRBV19 and TRBJ1-5; tentatively, D is TRBD1 (5 bases). The CDR3 consists of 14 residues. The germline CDR1 and CDR2 sequences are LNHDA and SQIVND (reference sequence). Trimming stripped 8 bases from V and 6 bases from J, with 17 bases between. The DNA of the CDR3 is TGTGCCAGTGCGAGCGTGGGGCGCGGTCAGCCCCAGCATTTT. Translation: CASASVGRGQPQHF.

The rearrangement uses TRBV9 and TRBJ2-5; D unresolved. Trimming stripped 3 bases from V and 1 base from J, with 13 bases between. The CDR3 has 15 residues. Per the germline V gene, CDR1 is SGDLS and CDR2 is YYNGEE. CDR3 sequence reads: CASSGRSTIQETQYF. The CDR3 DNA reads TGTGCCAGCAGCGGTCGCAGTACCATCCAAGAGACCCAGTACTTC.

The chain is built from TRBV4-1 and TRBJ2-1; 7 nucleotides align to TRBD2. The CDR3 is made up of 15 amino acids. CDR1 and CDR2 (germline): MGHRA, YSYEKL. The J segment lost 5 bases and the V segment lost 4 bases, leaving 8 bases of the junction unmatched. CDR3 nucleotide sequence: TGCGCCAGCAGCCCCCTGGGACTACTAAACAATGAGCAGTTCTTC. Translating gives CASSPLGLLNNEQFF.

The chain carries TRBV28 and TRBJ2-2; possible D gene TRBD1, 6 bases. Germline loops: CDR1 MDHEN, CDR2 SYDVKM. V was pared by 3 bases and J by 6 bases, with 14 bases between. The CDR3 is 15 residues long. The CDR3 protein is CASSLGAGGAGELFF. In DNA, the CDR3 is TGTGCCAGCAGTTTGGGGGCTGGGGGAGCCGGGGAGCTGTTTTTT.

V is TRBV9 and J is TRBJ1-1; possible D gene TRBD1, 5 bases. V dropped 4 bases and J dropped 2 bases, with 18 bases sitting between them. Germline V gene data show CDR1 as SGDLS and CDR2 as YYNGEE. This CDR3 has 16 residues. Here the CDR3 reads CASSSSGGLGNTEAFF. The CDR3 bases are TGTGCCAGCAGCTCCTCGGGGGGTTTGGGAAACACTGAAGCTTTCTTT.

The gene calls are TRBV10-1 and TRBJ1-1, with D perhaps matching TRBD1 (5 bases). CDR1 is WNHNN and CDR2 is SYGVQD in the germline V gene (reference sequence). V lost 3 bases and J lost 4, with 12 bases in between. CDR3 size: 14 residues. The CDR3 DNA is TGCGCCAGCAGTGAAGAGGGGAGGGCCACTGAAGCTTTCTTT. It encodes CASSEEGRATEAFF.

Turning to this clone: Other DNA variants within this sample encode the same CDR3. The rearrangement uses TRBV27 and TRBJ1-3; D unclear. This CDR3 contains 13 residues. With 0 bases removed from V and 4 bases from J, the gap between germline ends came to 4 bases. Per germline, CDR1 MNHEY and CDR2 SMNVEV (reference sequence). CDR3 in amino acids: CASSLSGGNTIYF. Here the CDR3 DNA reads TGTGCCAGCAGTTTATCAGGGGGAAACACCATATATTTT.

The gene calls are TRBV6-6 and TRBJ2-7, with TRBD1 matching over 8 bases. Germline V lookup: CDR1 MNHNY, CDR2 SVGAGI (reference sequence). This CDR3 comprises 14 residues. The V gene end was trimmed by 7 bases and the J gene end by 1 base; junction bases not matched to a gene: 6. The CDR3 DNA sequence: TGTGCCAGCAAGTTCCAGGGGGCATCCTACGAGCAGTACTTC. This sequence encodes CASKFQGASYEQYF.

As regards this clone: The same CDR3 arises from other DNA sequences in this sample as well. The V call is TRBV2, the J call TRBJ2-7; unclear D gene. The CDR3 runs to 10 residues. V was clipped by 6 bases and J by 4 bases, with 4 bases between them. Germline CDR1 reads SNHLY; CDR2 reads FYNNEI. The CDR3 DNA follows: TGTGCCAGCAGCGATTACGAGCAGTACTTC. It yields the protein CASSDYEQYF.

The chain carries TRBV7-8 and TRBJ2-3, with 13 bases that match TRBD2. V was pared by 4 bases and J by 1 base, with 8 bases of the junction left unmatched. From germline, CDR1 is SGHVS and CDR2 FQNEAQ. The CDR3 length is 18 residues. The CDR3 coding sequence is TGTGCCAGCAGCTCGGGACTAGCGGGACCCTCGGGCACAGATACGCAGTATTTT. Amino acids: CASSSGLAGPSGTDTQYF. Full variable domain (outside the CDR3, taken from reference TRBV7-8 and TRBJ2-3): GAGVSQSPRYKVAKRGQDVALRCDPISGHVSLFWYQQALGQGPEFLTYFQNEAQLDKSGLPSDRFFAERPEGSVSTLKIQRTQQEDSAVYLCASSSGLAGPSGTDTQYFGPGTRLTVL.

The V gene is TRBV5-1, the J gene TRBJ2-4; D might be TRBD2 (5 bases). The CDR3 spans 14 residues. The V gene's germline CDR1 is SGHRS and CDR2 YFSETQ. V lost 0 bases and J lost 6, with 10 bases in between. In DNA, the CDR3 is TGCGCCAGCAGCTTGGGTCAGGCGGGAAACATTCAGTACTTC. It encodes CASSLGQAGNIQYF. Looking up the rest from reference TRBV5-1 and TRBJ2-4 gives the full variable domain: KAGVTQTPRYLIKTRGQQVTLSCSPISGHRSVSWYQQTPGQGLQFLFEYFSETQRNKGNFPGRFSGRQFSNSRSEMNVSTLELGDSALYLCASSLGQAGNIQYFGAGTRLSVL.

The rearrangement joins TRBV6-1 to TRBJ1-2, with 8 bases lining up with TRBD1. The J segment lost 2 bases and the V segment lost 7 bases, leaving 6 bases of the junction unmatched. CDR3 length: 14 amino acids. Germline CDR1 and CDR2: MNHNS and SASEGT. The CDR3 here is CASKRRDRNYGYTF. Written as DNA, the CDR3 is TGTGCCAGCAAGCGCCGGGACAGGAACTATGGCTACACCTTC.

Details on this clone: Other DNA sequences within the sample encode an identical CDR3. The CDR3 DNA reads TGTGCCTGGAGTGCGGGACAGGGCAATCAGCCCCAGCATTTT. It encodes CAWSAGQGNQPQHF. The chain is built from TRBV30 and TRBJ1-5, with TRBD1 matching 8 bases. CDR3 length: 14 residues. V dropped 1 base and J dropped 2; count of bases not matched to a gene: 1. Germline V gene lookup returns CDR1 GTSNPN and CDR2 SVGIG (reference sequence).

The rearrangement uses TRBV30 and TRBJ2-3; 7 positions agree with TRBD2. The CDR3 is 15 amino acids. Germline trimming cut 5 bases from V and 2 bases from J; bases unmatched to any gene: 10. Looked up from germline, CDR1 is GTSNPN and CDR2 is SVGIG (reference sequence). The CDR3 is CAWGIGGGTTDTQYF. CDR3 bases: TGTGCCTGGGGTATCGGGGGAGGGACCACAGATACGCAGTATTTT.

J is TRBJ2-5 and V is TRBV4-2; D unresolved. The last part of the DNA fits TRBJ2-7 better; the J call may be wrong. CDR3 length equals 13 residues. Germline V gene data show CDR1 as LGHNA and CDR2 as YNFKEQ. CDR3 nucleotides: TGTGCCAGCAGCCAAATTGGTACCGGCGAGCAGTACTTC. Encoded protein: CASSQIGTGEQYF.

Comments on this clone: At the DNA level, this CDR3 is encoded by other sequences in the same sample as well. The CDR3 region is CASSSTSGSYNEQFF. The CDR3 nucleotides are TGTGCCAGCAGTTCGACTAGCGGATCCTACAATGAGCAGTTCTTC. The chain joins TRBV5-4 to TRBJ2-1, with TRBD2 matching 9 bases. This CDR3 is built from 15 residues. Trimming took 5 bases from V and 1 from J; bases not matched to a gene: 4. Looked up from germline, CDR1 is SGHNT and CDR2 is YYREEE (reference sequence).

The CDR3 DNA reads as TGTGCCATCAGTGGGCGGACAGGCGGGTCCTACGAGCAGTACTTC. It translates to CAISGRTGGSYEQYF. The chain combines TRBV10-3 with TRBJ2-7, with 7 bases lining up with TRBD1. The CDR3 runs 15 residues. Trimming took 4 bases from V and 1 from J; bases not matched to a gene: 7. Germline CDR1 is ENHRY and CDR2 is SYGVKD.

The rearrangement joins TRBV25-1 to TRBJ1-2; a weak D match, TRBD1 (5 bases). CDR1 is MGHDK, CDR2 SYGVNS, per germline. V lost 0 bases and J lost 4, with 12 bases in between. The CDR3 has 15 amino acids. The CDR3, as DNA: TGTGCCAGCAGTGAATATGGGACCTTGGGCTATGGCTACACCTTC. Translating gives CASSEYGTLGYGYTF.

Concerning this clone itself: The same CDR3 also results from other DNA sequences found in this sample. The chain combines TRBV2 with TRBJ2-1; D not resolved. With 8 bases removed from V and 9 bases from J, the gap between germline ends came to 8 bases. This CDR3 spans 10 amino acids. Germline V gene lookup returns CDR1 SNHLY and CDR2 FYNNEI. DNA of the CDR3: TGTGCCAGCGGAGTGGGTGAGCAGTTCTTC. This gives the protein CASGVGEQFF.

This chain links TRBV6-4 with TRBJ2-1, with no clear D. CDR3 length equals 18 residues. V lost 4 bases and J 6 bases, leaving 25 bases between the germline ends. Germline V CDR1 and CDR2: MRHNA, SNTAGT. Written as DNA, the CDR3 is TGTGCCAGCAGTGCGACCTTCGCATCGGGTGTTTGGGGCAATGAGCAGTTCTTC. Protein product: CASSATFASGVWGNEQFF.